This TCR beta chain is from a study of CD8+CD57+ T cells in acquired aplastic anemia. On the study more broadly: Sorting CD4+ and CD8+ cells gave DNA averaging approximately 2.9 ug.

For CDR3 and TCR beta VDJ profiling, genomic DNA was the template used. TCRdb recomputed calls from the reads with MiXCR, one row per CDR3 protein. The sample holds about 250,000 distinct CDR3 sequences, around 46% seen once. The sequenced patients had an expansion of CD8+CD57+ cells seen by flow cytometry. Study-level findings and limits: CD8+ Simpson's diversity in patients was not significantly different from that in controls.

The CDR3 sequence is 12 residues long. V was cut by 8 bases and J by 4 bases, with 11 bases left in between. CDR1 is WNHNN and CDR2 is SYGVQD in the germline V gene (reference sequence). There are many counts of this clonotype. Its target is unknown. This chain joins TRBV10-1 and TRBJ1-1; tentative D call: TRBD1 (6 bases). Sequenced input: sorted CD4+, CD8+, or CD8+CD57+ T cells (not recorded which) from PBMCs. The sequence was obtained from a human donor with aplastic anemia. CDR3 coding DNA: TGCGCCAGCTCACAGGGTTCCACTGAAGCTTTCTTT. Protein: CASSQGSTEAFF.